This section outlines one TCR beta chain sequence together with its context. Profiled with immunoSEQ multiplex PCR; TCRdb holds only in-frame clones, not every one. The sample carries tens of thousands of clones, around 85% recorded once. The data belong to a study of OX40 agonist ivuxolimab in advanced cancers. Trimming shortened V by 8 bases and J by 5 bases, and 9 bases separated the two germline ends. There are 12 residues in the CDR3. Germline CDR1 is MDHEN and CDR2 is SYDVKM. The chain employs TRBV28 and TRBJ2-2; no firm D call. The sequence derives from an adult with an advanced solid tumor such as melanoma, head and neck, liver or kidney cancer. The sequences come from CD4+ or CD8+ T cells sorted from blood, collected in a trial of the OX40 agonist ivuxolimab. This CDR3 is CASLWETGELFF. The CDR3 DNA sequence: TGTGCCAGCTTATGGGAAACCGGGGAGCTGTTTTTT.